This is a list of T cell receptor beta chains from one sample in a study of response to subunit inactivated influenza vaccine. Via MiXCR, TCRdb re-called the RT-PCR reads, giving one row per CDR3 protein. In the table there are about 190,000 distinct CDR3 sequences, around an eighth of which are singletons. Sequences were derived from CD8+ T cells sorted from PBMCs, sampled around 5 days after vaccination. The receptors were gathered from a man aged 45-65 years who received an inactivated influenza vaccine. The CDR3 runs from the conserved cysteine through the conserved F or W. A D gene is named only where the DNA matches it firmly. Only some rows state a clone size, as once, few, many or a class for expanded clones.

v_call	j_call	clone_size	d_call	cdr3_nt	cdr3_aa
TRBV9	TRBJ2-2	.	.	TGTGCCAGCAGACAAGGGGGCACCGGGGAGCTGTTTTTT	CASRQGGTGELFF
TRBV7-6	TRBJ2-2	.	TRBD1	TGTGCCAGCAGCTCCACAGGGGTGGTCACCGGGGAGTTGTTTTTT	CASSSTGVVTGELFF
TRBV6-2/TRBV6-3	TRBJ2-5	few	TRBD2	TGTGCCAGCAGTTACTACGGGACTAGCGGGGGGGCAGTTGAGACCCAGTACTTC	CASSYYGTSGGAVETQYF
TRBV4-3	TRBJ2-2	.	.	TGCGCCAGCAGCCAAGTGGGAGTCAACACCGGGGAGCTGTTTTTT	CASSQVGVNTGELFF
TRBV29-1	TRBJ2-3	.	TRBD1	TGCAGCGTGGACAGGGTTAGCACAGATACGCAGTATTTT	CSVDRVSTDTQYF
TRBV9	TRBJ2-2	many	.	TGTGCCAGCAGCGAGAACACCGGGGAGCTGTTTTTT	CASSENTGELFF
TRBV12-3/TRBV12-4	TRBJ1-2	many	.	TGTGCCAGCAGTCACCGGGACAACTACAACTATGGCTACACCTTC	CASSHRDNYNYGYTF
TRBV7-9	TRBJ2-7	.	.	TGTGCCAGCAGCCCCCAAAGCCTTAAACCATACGAGCAGTACTTC	CASSPQSLKPYEQYF
TRBV4-1	TRBJ2-7	few	.	TGCGCCAGCAGCCAAGGATCGCGGGAGCAGTACTTC	CASSQGSREQYF
TRBV4-1	TRBJ2-7	few	TRBD2	TGCGCCAGCAGCCAAGATACGGCTAGCGGGGTGTACGAGCAGTACTTC	CASSQDTASGVYEQYF
TRBV9	TRBJ2-3	.	.	TGTGCCAGCAGCGGACGCACAGATACGCAGTATTTT	CASSGRTDTQYF
TRBV4-1	TRBJ2-5	many	TRBD1	TGCGCCAGCAGCCTAACAGGGGGCCAAGAGACCCAGTACTTC	CASSLTGGQETQYF
TRBV29-1	TRBJ1-1	.	.	TGCAGCGTTGAAGAGGGACACGGAGGGACTGAAGCTTTCTTT	CSVEEGHGGTEAFF
TRBV2	TRBJ2-6	few	.	TGTGCCAGCGACGGACTCTCTGGGGCCAACGTCCTGACTTTC	CASDGLSGANVLTF
TRBV3-1	TRBJ1-6	.	.	TGTGCCAGCAGCCAAGAGTTGGGGGGGATGGATTCACCCCTCCACTTT	CASSQELGGMDSPLHF
TRBV12-3/TRBV12-4	TRBJ2-5	few	TRBD2	TGTGCCAGCAGATATAGCGGGGAAGAGACCCAGTACTTC	CASRYSGEETQYF
TRBV5-1	TRBJ2-5	few	.	TGCGCCATCGAACACCGTGGGGGATCAGAGACCCAGTACTTC	CAIEHRGGSETQYF
TRBV7-6	TRBJ2-2	.	.	TGTGCCAGCAGCTTTGGCGTCGATCGGCCGAACACCGGGGAGCTGTTTTTT	CASSFGVDRPNTGELFF
TRBV7-9	TRBJ1-4	.	.	TGTGCCAGCAGCTTAGTAGATCGATATGGTGAAAAACTGTTTTTT	CASSLVDRYGEKLFF
TRBV28	TRBJ2-7	many	.	TGTGCCAGCAGCTTGGCGGGTAGCTCCTACGAGCAGTACTTC	CASSLAGSSYEQYF
TRBV18	TRBJ2-7	.	TRBD1	TGTGCCAGCTCACCACTGGACAGGGACCGCAAACTCTCCTACGAGCAGTACTTC	CASSPLDRDRKLSYEQYF
TRBV6-2/TRBV6-3	TRBJ2-1	.	.	TGTGCCAGCAGTGAGGGTCTTGGCGATGAGCAGTTCTTC	CASSEGLGDEQFF
TRBV20-1	TRBJ2-1	.	.	TGCAGTGCGAGCCTCGGGGTGGAGGGCTACAATGAGCAGTTCTTC	CSASLGVEGYNEQFF
TRBV9	TRBJ2-1	few	.	TGTGCCAGCAGCGTAGGCGGGGCCTACAATGAGCAGTTCTTC	CASSVGGAYNEQFF
TRBV20-1	TRBJ1-1	.	TRBD1	TGCAGTGCTAGTCCCTACGGGACAGGGCACACTGAAGCTTTCTTT	CSASPYGTGHTEAFF
TRBV7-9	TRBJ2-3	many	.	TGTGCCAGCAGCTTAGATTCCCCAGATACGCAGTATTTT	CASSLDSPDTQYF
TRBV4-1	TRBJ2-5	.	.	TGCGCCAGCAGCCCCCAGGGTGGCGAGACCCAGTACTTC	CASSPQGGETQYF
TRBV20-1	TRBJ2-3	.	TRBD1	TGCTGTGCTAGAAAGGAATCCCGGGACAGGGGCACAGATACGCAGTATTTT	CCARKESRDRGTDTQYF
TRBV7-8	TRBJ2-5	.	.	TGTGCCAGCAGCTTGCACCACCGGCAACAAGAGACCCAGTACTTC	CASSLHHRQQETQYF
TRBV20-1	TRBJ1-6	.	.	TGCAGTGCCAGAGACAGGATGGGTTCACCCCTCCACTTT	CSARDRMGSPLHF
TRBV4-3	TRBJ2-7	.	TRBD2	TGCGCCAGCAGCCAGGGACTAGCGGGGGGACCGAGCTCCTACGAGCAGTACTTC	CASSQGLAGGPSSYEQYF
TRBV7-9	TRBJ2-1	.	.	TGTGCCAGCAGCTACAGGGAGACGGTTTACAATGAGCAGTTCTTC	CASSYRETVYNEQFF
TRBV12-3/TRBV12-4	TRBJ2-5	many	.	TGTGCCAGCAGTCTATCCTGGGAAGGGAAAGAGACCCAGTACTTC	CASSLSWEGKETQYF
TRBV7-3	TRBJ2-5	.	.	TGTGCCAGCAGCTTAGCGGATCGGACAGCAGAGACCCAGTACTTC	CASSLADRTAETQYF
TRBV6-1	TRBJ2-1	few	TRBD2	TGTGCCAGCAGTGAAGACCCGCGGGCAGGGAGGGACAATGAGCAGTTCTTC	CASSEDPRAGRDNEQFF
TRBV18	TRBJ2-2	few	.	TGTGCCAGCTCACCGGGCCCGGGCGAGAGCACCGGGGAGCTGTTTTTT	CASSPGPGESTGELFF
TRBV7-8	TRBJ2-2	few	.	TGTGCCAGCAGCTTCGGGGCCCCGGGGATGGCCGGGGAGCTGTTTTTT	CASSFGAPGMAGELFF
TRBV7-9	TRBJ2-7	.	.	TGTGCCAGCAGCTTAACCCGTCCTCCCCACGAGCAGTACTTC	CASSLTRPPHEQYF
TRBV6-5	TRBJ1-1	.	.	TGTGCCAGCAGTTACTTCCCACTTGAGAACACTGAAGCTTTCTTT	CASSYFPLENTEAFF
TRBV30	TRBJ1-5	few	TRBD1	TGTGCCTGGACCCCTCCAGGGGGCGCGTGGCAGCCCCAGCATTTT	CAWTPPGGAWQPQHF
TRBV20-1	TRBJ2-3	.	TRBD2	TGCAGTGCTAGGCCAGCGGGGGGGCCAAATACGCAGTATTTT	CSARPAGGPNTQYF
TRBV7-2	TRBJ2-3	few	.	TGTGCCAGCAGCTTAGGTGGCAGATTCACAGATACGCAGTATTTT	CASSLGGRFTDTQYF